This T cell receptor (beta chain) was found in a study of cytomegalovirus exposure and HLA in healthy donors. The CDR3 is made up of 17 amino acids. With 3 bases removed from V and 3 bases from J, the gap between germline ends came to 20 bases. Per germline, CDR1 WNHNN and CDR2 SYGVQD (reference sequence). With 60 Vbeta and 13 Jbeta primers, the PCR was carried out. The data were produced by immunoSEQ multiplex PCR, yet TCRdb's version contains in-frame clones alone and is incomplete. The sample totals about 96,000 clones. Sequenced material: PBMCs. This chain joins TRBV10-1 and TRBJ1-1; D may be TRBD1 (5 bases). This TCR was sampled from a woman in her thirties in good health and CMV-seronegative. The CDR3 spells CASSDPGGDVRDTEAFF. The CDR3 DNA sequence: TGCGCCAGCAGTGACCCCGGGGGGGACGTAAGGGACACTGAAGCTTTCTTT.